These T cell receptor beta chains were read from a single sample in a study of regulatory T cells in long-lasting Graves disease. TCRdb re-analysed the multiplex PCR reads in MiXCR, keeping a single row per CDR3 protein. Of 300,000 to 350,000 distinct CDR3 sequences listed, about 19% are singletons. Sequenced material: peripheral blood mononuclear cells (PBMCs), taken when the disease was refractory, from a patient treated with antithyroid drugs. The receptors were gathered from a female donor with Graves disease. CDR3s include the opening cysteine and the closing phenylalanine or tryptophan. Part of the rows lack a size; the others show once, few, many or a class for expanded clones.

v_call clone_size cdr3_aa
TRBV20-1 few CSAYREQTNTGELFF
TRBV7-8 once CASSLAVHYEQYF
TRBV12-3/TRBV12-4 many CASSLSAGWVVYEQYF
TRBV5-1 many CASSLGREETEAFF
TRBV20-1 few CSARVQGHFGTYGYTF
TRBV6-1 many CASRRDRAGLKQETQYF
TRBV29-1 few CSVEEWGTNGYTF
TRBV11-3 many CASSLGRSNTEAFF
TRBV6-5 . CASSYFDRNTGELFF
TRBV7-9 many CASSSGHYYEQYF
TRBV28 many CASSLEVLGELFF
TRBV27 many CASSRTGPGEQYF
TRBV3-1 many CASSHPGLAGGAVYF
TRBV10-2 . CASLVRWSEAFF
TRBV6-5 few CASSYSSGGTGTGELFF
TRBV6-2/TRBV6-3 . CASTGFESVNSPLHF
TRBV11-2 . CASSGRDRNYGYTF
TRBV5-1 many CASSLDRGQPQHF
TRBV6-1 many CASSSRTEGGELFF
TRBV12-3/TRBV12-4 many CASSSGDAQETQYF
TRBV12-3/TRBV12-4 many CASSRRTSAKQETQYF
TRBV2 many CASLTGMNTEAFF
TRBV27 once CASSLNGLAGGRDTQYF
TRBV15 . CATSREAGGPSEQFF
TRBV6-5 many CASSYSSPASGRRIETQYF
TRBV5-5 . CASSYRKVGARSNIQYF
TRBV2 many CASTRESYEQYF
TRBV10-3 many CAISDSWTSGREKETQYF